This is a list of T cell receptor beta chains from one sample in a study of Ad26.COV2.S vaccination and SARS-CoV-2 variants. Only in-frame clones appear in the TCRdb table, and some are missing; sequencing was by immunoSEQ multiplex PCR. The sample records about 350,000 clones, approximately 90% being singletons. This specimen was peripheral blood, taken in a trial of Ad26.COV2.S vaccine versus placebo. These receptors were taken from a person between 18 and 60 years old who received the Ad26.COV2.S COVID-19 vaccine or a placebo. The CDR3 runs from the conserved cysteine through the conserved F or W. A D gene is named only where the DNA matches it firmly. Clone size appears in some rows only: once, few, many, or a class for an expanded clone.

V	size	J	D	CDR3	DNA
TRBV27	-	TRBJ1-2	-	CPPRGGNYGYTF	TGTCCCCCCCGGGGAGGTAACTATGGCTACACCTTC
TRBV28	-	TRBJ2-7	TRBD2	CASSRAGGAPYEQYF	TGTGCCAGCAGTCGAGCGGGAGGCGCACCCTACGAGCAGTACTTC
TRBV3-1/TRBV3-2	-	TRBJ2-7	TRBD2	CASSSLAGGWNEQYF	TGTGCCAGCAGCTCATTAGCGGGGGGCTGGAACGAGCAGTACTTC
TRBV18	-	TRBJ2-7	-	CASSPLGSPYEQYF	TGTGCCAGCTCACCACTAGGTTCCCCCTACGAGCAGTACTTC
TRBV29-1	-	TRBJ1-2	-	CSVDRARTNYGYTF	TGCAGCGTTGATCGGGCCCGGACGAATTATGGCTACACCTTC
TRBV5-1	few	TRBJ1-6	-	CASSIGNNSPLHF	TGCGCCAGCAGCATAGGAAATAATTCACCCCTCCACTTT
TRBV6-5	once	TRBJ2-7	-	CASSYTESSYEQYF	TGTGCCAGCAGTTATACCGAGAGCTCCTACGAGCAGTACTTC
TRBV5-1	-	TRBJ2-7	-	CASAPEALSYEQYF	TGCGCCAGCGCTCCGGAGGCCCTTTCTTACGAGCAGTACTTC
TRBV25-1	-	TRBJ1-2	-	CASNQANYGYTF	TGTGCCAGCAATCAAGCTAACTATGGCTACACCTTC
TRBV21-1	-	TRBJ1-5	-	CASTGTGNQPQHF	TGTGCCAGCACTGGGACAGGTAATCAGCCCCAGCATTTT
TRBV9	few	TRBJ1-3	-	CASSVVGSGNTIYF	TGTGCCAGCAGCGTAGTGGGCTCTGGAAACACCATATATTTT
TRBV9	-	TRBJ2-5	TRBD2	CASSPHLAGEAQYF	TGTGCCAGCAGCCCCCACCTAGCGGGAGAGGCCCAGTACTTC
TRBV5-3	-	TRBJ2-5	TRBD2	CARSLTSGIGETQYF	TGTGCCAGAAGCTTGACTAGCGGGATTGGAGAGACCCAGTACTTC
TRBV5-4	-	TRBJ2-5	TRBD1	CASRVQGIETQYF	TGTGCCAGCAGAGTACAGGGGATCGAGACCCAGTACTTC
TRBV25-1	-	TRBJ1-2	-	CASSDRQSASYGYTF	TGTGCCAGCAGTGATAGACAGTCCGCGAGCTATGGCTACACCTTC
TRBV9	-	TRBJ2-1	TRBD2	CASSESGGAYNEQFF	TGTGCCAGCAGCGAAAGCGGGGGGGCATACAATGAGCAGTTCTTC
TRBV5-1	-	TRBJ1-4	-	CASSLSQGPATNEKLFF	TGCGCCAGCAGCTTATCCCAGGGGCCTGCAACTAATGAAAAACTGTTTTTT
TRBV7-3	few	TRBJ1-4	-	CASSPAGALGNEKLFF	TGTGCCAGCAGCCCAGCCGGGGCCCTGGGTAATGAAAAACTGTTTTTT
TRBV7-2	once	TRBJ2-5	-	CASSLVGETQYF	TGTGCCAGCAGCTTAGTGGGCGAGACCCAGTACTTC
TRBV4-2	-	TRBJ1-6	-	CASSHGYSSYNSPLHF	TGTGCCAGCAGCCATGGTTATTCCTCCTATAATTCACCCCTCCACTTT
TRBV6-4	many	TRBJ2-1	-	CASSDSSRDYNEQFF	TGTGCCAGCAGTGACTCGTCGCGGGACTACAATGAGCAGTTCTTC
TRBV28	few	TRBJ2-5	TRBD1	CASSPTGTKETQYF	TGTGCCAGCAGTCCGACAGGGACCAAAGAGACCCAGTACTTC
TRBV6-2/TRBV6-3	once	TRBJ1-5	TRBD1	CASSYRDPTRDRGYVRSQHF	TGTGCCAGCAGTTACCGGGATCCCACCAGGGACAGGGGTTATGTTAGGTCCCAGCATTTT
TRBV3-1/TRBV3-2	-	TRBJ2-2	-	CASSPTGRKTGELFF	TGTGCCAGCAGCCCTACGGGAAGAAAGACCGGGGAGCTGTTTTTT
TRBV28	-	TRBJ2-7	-	CASRPGPNPEQYF	TGTGCCAGCAGGCCCGGACCGAACCCTGAGCAGTACTTC